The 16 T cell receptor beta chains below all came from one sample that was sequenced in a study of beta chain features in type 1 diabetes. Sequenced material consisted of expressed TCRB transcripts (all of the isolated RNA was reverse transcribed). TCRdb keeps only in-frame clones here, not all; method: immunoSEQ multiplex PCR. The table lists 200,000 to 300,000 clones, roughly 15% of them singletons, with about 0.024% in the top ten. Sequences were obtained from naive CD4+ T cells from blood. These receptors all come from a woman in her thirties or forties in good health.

Here the CDR3 reads CASSSGLAQVDTQYF. DNA for the CDR3: TGTGCCAGCAGCTCGGGACTGGCGCAGGTGGATACGCAGTATTTT. This rearrangement joins TRBV7-2 to TRBJ2-3, with D possibly being TRBD2 (6 bases). This CDR3 is 15 amino acids long. The V gene's germline CDR1 is SGHTA and CDR2 FQGNSA. Deletions cut 4 bases from V and 6 bases from J, with 17 bases between. Full variable domain (remainder filled in from reference TRBV7-2 and TRBJ2-3): GAGVSQSPSNKVTEKGKDVELRCDPISGHTALYWYRQSLGQGLEFLIYFQGNSAPDKSGLPSDRFSAERTGGSVSTLTIQRTQQEDSAVYLCASSSGLAQVDTQYFGPGTRLTVL.

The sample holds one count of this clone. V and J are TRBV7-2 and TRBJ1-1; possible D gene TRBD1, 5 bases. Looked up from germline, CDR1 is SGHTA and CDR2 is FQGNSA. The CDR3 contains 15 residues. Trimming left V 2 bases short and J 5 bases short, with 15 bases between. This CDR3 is CASSLRRGKGTEAFF. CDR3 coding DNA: TGTGCCAGCAGCTTAAGACGGGGGAAGGGGACTGAAGCTTTCTTT.

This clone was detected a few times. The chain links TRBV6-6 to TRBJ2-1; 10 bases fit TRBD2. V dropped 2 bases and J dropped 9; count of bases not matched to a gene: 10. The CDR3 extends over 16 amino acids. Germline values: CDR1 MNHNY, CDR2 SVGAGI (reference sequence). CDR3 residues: CASSYVASGGLGEQFF. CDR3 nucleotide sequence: TGTGCCAGCAGTTACGTGGCTAGCGGGGGTTTGGGTGAGCAGTTCTTC.

The CDR3 spells CASTQGVVGGQETQYF. The DNA for the CDR3 is TGTGCCAGCACCCAGGGGGTGGTTGGGGGGCAAGAGACCCAGTACTTC. The V call is TRBV11-2, the J call TRBJ2-5, with D maybe TRBD1 (7 bases). The CDR3 contains 16 residues. Trimming removed 7 bases at V and 2 bases at J, with 20 bases between. In germline, CDR1 is SGHAT, CDR2 FQNNGV.

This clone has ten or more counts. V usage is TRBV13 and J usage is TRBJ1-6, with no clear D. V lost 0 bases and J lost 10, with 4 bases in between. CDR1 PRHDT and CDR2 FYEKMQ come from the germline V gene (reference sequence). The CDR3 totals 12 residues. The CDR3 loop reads CASSLGISPLHF. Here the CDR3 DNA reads TGTGCCAGCAGCTTAGGTATATCACCCCTCCACTTT. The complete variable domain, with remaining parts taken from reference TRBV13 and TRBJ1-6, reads AAGVIQSPRHLIKEKRETATLKCYPIPRHDTVYWYQQGPGQDPQFLISFYEKMQSDKGSIPDRFSAQQFSDYHSELNMSSLELGDSALYFCASSLGISPLHFGNGTRLTVT.

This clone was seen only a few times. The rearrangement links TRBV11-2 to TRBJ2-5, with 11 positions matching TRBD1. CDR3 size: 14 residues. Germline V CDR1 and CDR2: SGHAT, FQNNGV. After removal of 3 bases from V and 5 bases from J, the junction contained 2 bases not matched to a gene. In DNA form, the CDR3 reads TGTGCCAGCAGCTTGGACAGGGGGCGTGAGACCCAGTACTTC. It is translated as CASSLDRGRETQYF.

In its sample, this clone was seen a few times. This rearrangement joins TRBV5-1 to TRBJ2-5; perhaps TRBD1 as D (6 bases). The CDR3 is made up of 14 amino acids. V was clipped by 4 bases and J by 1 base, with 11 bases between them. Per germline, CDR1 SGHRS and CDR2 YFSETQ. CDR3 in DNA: TGCGCCAGCAGCCAGGGGAGTGCCCAAGAGACCCAGTACTTC. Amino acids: CASSQGSAQETQYF. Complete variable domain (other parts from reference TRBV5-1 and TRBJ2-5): KAGVTQTPRYLIKTRGQQVTLSCSPISGHRSVSWYQQTPGQGLQFLFEYFSETQRNKGNFPGRFSGRQFSNSRSEMNVSTLELGDSALYLCASSQGSAQETQYFGPGTRLLVL.

The CDR3, as DNA: TGTGCCAGTAAAGGGACAGGGGGTCCAAACGAGCAGTACTTC. Amino acids: CASKGTGGPNEQYF. The V call is TRBV19, the J call TRBJ2-7; 11 bases agree with TRBD1. V shed 7 bases and J 5 bases; nucleotides not matched to a gene: 7. The germline V gene encodes CDR1 LNHDA and CDR2 SQIVND (reference sequence). CDR3 length equals 14 residues.

CDR3 nucleotides: TGTGCCAGCACCTCGGGACAGGGGGCCCTGAACACTGAAGCTTTCTTT. Amino acids: CASTSGQGALNTEAFF. V gene TRBV18 combines with J gene TRBJ1-1, with 12 nucleotides matching TRBD1. Unmatched junction bases numbered 7, after V lost 8 bases and J lost 0 bases. CDR1 and CDR2 from the germline V gene are KGHSH and LQKENI. The length of the CDR3 is 16 residues. The full variable domain, with the rest looked up from reference TRBV18 and TRBJ1-1, is NAGVMQNPRHLVRRRGQEARLRCSPMKGHSHVYWYRQLPEEGLKFMVYLQKENIIDESGMPKERFSAEFPKEGPSILRIQQVVRGDSAAYFCASTSGQGALNTEAFFGQGTRLTVV.

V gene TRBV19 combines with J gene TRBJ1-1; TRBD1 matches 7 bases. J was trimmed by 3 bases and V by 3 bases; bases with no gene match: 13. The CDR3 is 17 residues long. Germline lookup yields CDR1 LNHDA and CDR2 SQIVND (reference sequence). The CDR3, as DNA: TGTGCCAGTAGTATTTCCTTAATACAGGGGCTGGACACTGAAGCTTTCTTT. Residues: CASSISLIQGLDTEAFF.

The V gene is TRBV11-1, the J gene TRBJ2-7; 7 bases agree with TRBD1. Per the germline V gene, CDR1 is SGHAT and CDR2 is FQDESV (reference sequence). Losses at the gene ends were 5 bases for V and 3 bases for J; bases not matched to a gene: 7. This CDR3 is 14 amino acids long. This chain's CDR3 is CASSPGTVDYEQYF. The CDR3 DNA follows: TGTGCCAGCAGCCCGGGGACAGTCGACTACGAGCAGTACTTC.

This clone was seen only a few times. This chain's CDR3 is CASSLVESGKGREQYF. CDR3 sequence (DNA): TGTGCCAGCAGCTTGGTGGAAAGTGGGAAGGGGCGCGAGCAGTACTTC. The rearrangement joins TRBV7-2 to TRBJ2-7; D may be TRBD1 (5 bases). The ends were cut back, 3 bases at V and 6 bases at J, with 21 bases in the middle. CDR3 length: 16 amino acids. In germline, CDR1 is SGHTA, CDR2 FQGNSA.

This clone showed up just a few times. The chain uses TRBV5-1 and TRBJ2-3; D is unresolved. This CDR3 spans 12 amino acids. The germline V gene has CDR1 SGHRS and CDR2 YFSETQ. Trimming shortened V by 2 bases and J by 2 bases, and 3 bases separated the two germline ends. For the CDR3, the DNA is TGCGCCAGCAGCTTCTTCACAGATACGCAGTATTTT. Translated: CASSFFTDTQYF.

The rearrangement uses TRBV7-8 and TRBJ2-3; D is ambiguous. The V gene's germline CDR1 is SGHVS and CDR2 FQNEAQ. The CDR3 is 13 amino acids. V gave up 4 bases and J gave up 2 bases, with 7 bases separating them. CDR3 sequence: CASSSLNTDTQYF. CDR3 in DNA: TGTGCCAGCAGCTCACTAAACACAGATACGCAGTATTTT. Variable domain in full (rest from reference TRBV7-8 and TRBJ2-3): GAGVSQSPRYKVAKRGQDVALRCDPISGHVSLFWYQQALGQGPEFLTYFQNEAQLDKSGLPSDRFFAERPEGSVSTLKIQRTQQEDSAVYLCASSSLNTDTQYFGPGTRLTVL.

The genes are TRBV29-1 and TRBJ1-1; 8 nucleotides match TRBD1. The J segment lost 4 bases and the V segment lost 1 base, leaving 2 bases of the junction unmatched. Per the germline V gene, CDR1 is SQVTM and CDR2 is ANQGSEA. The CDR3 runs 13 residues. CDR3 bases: TGCAGCGTTGAAGGGACAGGGCGCACTGAAGCTTTCTTT. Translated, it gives CSVEGTGRTEAFF.

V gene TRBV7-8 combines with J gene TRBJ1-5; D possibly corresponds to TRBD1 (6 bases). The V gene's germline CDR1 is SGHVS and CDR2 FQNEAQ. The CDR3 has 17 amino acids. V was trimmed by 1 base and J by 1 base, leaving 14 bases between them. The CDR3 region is CASSLGSRGWSNQPQHF. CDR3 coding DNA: TGTGCCAGCAGCTTAGGGAGCAGGGGCTGGAGCAATCAGCCCCAGCATTTT.